One T cell receptor beta chain is described in this entry. Its antigen specificity is not known. No much larger clone exists at a distance of one base, and base qualities are not known. This record belongs to a study of blood T cell repertoires in COVID-19 (dated by TCRdb to the early 2020s). Turning to the overall study: Samples from collaborators originated in the United States, Italy and Spain and spanned both the acute and convalescent phases of COVID-19. Where available, HLA class I and class II types were obtained from metadata supplied by the sample provider rather than from assay-based typing. Deeply sampled blood TCRbeta repertoires from subjects exposed to, actively infected with, or recovered from COVID-19 were included in the dataset. The samples were drawn from two sources: the first 160 participants of the ongoing ImmuneRACE study, and approximately 1,300 subjects contributed by 6 global collaborators. The material from the prospective study consisted of cDNA or gDNA derived from T cells, B-cell-depleted T cells, or PBMCs. The sample metadata nearly always contained a de-identified subject ID, COVID-19 status, age in years and sex. The repertoires were made available in a free public database intended to serve as a resource for research on the immune response to SARS-CoV-2. General findings and caveats noted by the study authors: The amount of clinical and demographic metadata varied by source and participant and was provided uncurated.

From the cysteine through the phenylalanine, the CDR3 covers 15 amino acids. CDR3 DNA only is kept here, 45 bases in frame from base 1. Based on the germline V gene, the CDR1 and CDR2 sequences are SNHLY and FYNNEI. The junction shows trimming of 0 bases on V and 5 bases on J, plus 13 bases between the germline ends. The immunoSEQ Assay, a bias-controlled multiplex PCR, was used to amplify TCRbeta CDR3 regions from genomic DNA. The study's own analysis went as follows. Nucleated cell counts per sample were estimated from amplification of reference gene primers within the assay. To quantify the absolute abundance of each unique TCRbeta CDR3 rearrangement, sequence reads were collapsed and filtered. For each sample, productive Simpson clonality was calculated as the square root of Simpson's diversity index across productive rearrangements. What TCRdb holds here is the immuneACCESS table cut down to in-frame rearrangements. Part of the clones is not present; checked against another copy, under half of the missing clones reflect an unresolved V gene, and the others are unexplained. V and J calls and clone size are those listed in that table; D and trimming were worked out from the DNA. The sample profile shows hundreds of thousands of clones; around nine tenths of them were found once. Jointly, the top ten make up over 7.5% of the sample.

Participants in the prospective study were enrolled through a virtual design, were aged about 18 to 90 years, and lived in under 25 United States geographic areas. In the prospective study, participants were assigned to cohorts based on the clinical history participants reported in a screening survey and a study questionnaire. ImmuneRACE Cohort 3 recovered participants were defined by two consecutive negative NP/OP PCR tests, healthcare professional clearance, or symptom resolution. In the prospective study, whole blood, serum and a nasopharyngeal or oropharyngeal swab were collected from each participant by mobile phlebotomists. Over a roughly 2-month period, participants in the prospective study had the option of providing additional blood draws and questionnaires. Prospective study blood samples were shipped either frozen or at room temperature before DNA extraction.

The source of this sequence is a man aged 35 to 55 who had recovered from COVID-19. The source material was PBMCs or T cells enriched from blood (not recorded which). The chain is assembled from TRBV2 and TRBJ1-1, with the D gene not confidently named. The CDR3 has the sequence CASSEARVGRTEAFF. The sequenced DNA is TGTGCCAGCAGTGAAGCGCGGGTTGGGAGAACTGAAGCTTTCTTT.